The next 27 T cell receptor beta chains were all read from a single sample in a study of OX40 agonist ivuxolimab in advanced cancers. Profiled with immunoSEQ multiplex PCR; TCRdb holds only in-frame clones, not every one. Of about 19,000 clones in the sample, 77% were seen once. Sequenced material: CD4+ or CD8+ T cells sorted from blood, taken in a trial of the OX40 agonist ivuxolimab. The receptors were gathered from an adult with an advanced solid tumor such as melanoma, head and neck, liver or kidney cancer.

The chain uses TRBV4-3 and TRBJ2-3; 9 nucleotides line up with TRBD2. Trimming cost V 4 bases and J 3 bases; bases outside gene matches: 5. Germline CDR1 is LGHNA and CDR2 is YSLEER. The CDR3 has 15 amino acids. CDR3 DNA sequence: TGCGCCAGCAGCCTCTATGGACTAGCGACAGATACGCAGTATTTT. Residues: CASSLYGLATDTQYF.

V and J are TRBV4-1 and TRBJ1-2; D call uncertain. The germline V gene has CDR1 MGHRA and CDR2 YSYEKL. V was trimmed by 1 base and J by 2 bases, leaving 5 bases between them. This CDR3 has 13 residues. The CDR3 spells CASSQGGNYGYTF. DNA for the CDR3: TGCGCCAGCAGCCAAGGCGGGAACTATGGCTACACCTTC.

This clone was found a few times. The chain combines TRBV7-9 with TRBJ2-7, with a weak D call TRBD2 (6 bases). The CDR3 consists of 15 residues. Germline CDR1 reads SEHNR; CDR2 reads FQNEAQ (reference sequence). V dropped 0 bases and J dropped 2 bases, with 11 bases sitting between them. This chain's CDR3 is CASSLAGEATYEQYF. The CDR3 DNA reads as TGTGCCAGCAGCTTAGCGGGGGAGGCGACCTACGAGCAGTACTTC.

V is TRBV19 and J is TRBJ2-7; the match to TRBD1 covers 10 bases. Unmatched junction bases numbered 8, after V lost 3 bases and J lost 6 bases. CDR3 length equals 15 residues. In germline, CDR1 is LNHDA, CDR2 SQIVND (reference sequence). The CDR3 spells CASSIGGTGVSEQYF. CDR3 DNA: TGTGCCAGTAGTATCGGGGGGACAGGGGTCTCCGAGCAGTACTTC.

The gene calls are TRBV19 and TRBJ2-7; D remains unclear. Trimming shortened V by 4 bases and J by 2 bases, and 12 bases separated the two germline ends. Germline V gives CDR1 LNHDA, CDR2 SQIVND (reference sequence). This CDR3 has 14 amino acids. CDR3 in amino acids: CASSSAGTTYEQYF. The CDR3 bases are TGTGCCAGTAGTAGCGCAGGCACCACCTACGAGCAGTACTTC.

This sequence joins TRBV5-4 and TRBJ1-5; TRBD1 matches 8 bases. The ends lost 2 bases at V and 7 bases at J; junction bases unmatched: 11. From germline, CDR1 is SGHNT and CDR2 YYREEE (reference sequence). CDR3 size: 16 residues. CDR3 sequence: CASSLNRQGARQPQHF. CDR3 nucleotide sequence: TGTGCCAGCAGCTTAAATCGGCAGGGGGCACGGCAGCCCCAGCATTTT. Supplemented by reference TRBV5-4 and TRBJ1-5, the full variable domain reads ETGVTQSPTHLIKTRGQQVTLRCSSQSGHNTVSWYQQALGQGPQFIFQYYREEENGRGNFPPRFSGLQFPNYSSELNVNALELDDSALYLCASSLNRQGARQPQHFGDGTRLSIL.

For the CDR3, the DNA is TGTGCCAGCAGCTTCGCGGGGAACGAGCAGTACTTC. Amino acid sequence: CASSFAGNEQYF. The chain is built from TRBV5-5 and TRBJ2-7; D may be TRBD2 (6 bases). The V gene lost 2 bases and the J gene lost 5 bases, with 8 bases spanning the gap. There are 12 residues in the CDR3. Germline V gene data show CDR1 as SGHKS and CDR2 as YYEKEE (reference sequence).

V gene TRBV15 combines with J gene TRBJ2-3; TRBD1 matches at 9 bases. Germline V gene sequence: CDR1 LNHNV, CDR2 YYDKDF (reference sequence). Germline trimming cut 5 bases from V and 3 bases from J; bases unmatched to any gene: 9. The CDR3 loop spans 16 amino acids. The chain's CDR3 is CATSGPGQGTTDTQYF. The CDR3 DNA follows: TGTGCCACCAGCGGACCGGGACAGGGTACAACAGATACGCAGTATTTT.

Details on this clone: No conserved phenylalanine or tryptophan is present at the end of the CDR3, so a read error is the likely explanation. The chain is built from TRBV4-2 and TRBJ1-6; D possibly corresponds to TRBD1 (6 bases). The V gene's germline CDR1 is LGHNA and CDR2 YNFKEQ. CDR3 size: 20 residues. V was cut by 0 bases and J by 0 bases, with 18 bases left in between. The CDR3 coding sequence is TGTGCCAGCAGCCAAGAAGATTCCCAGGGGCATAGCTCCTATAATTCACCCCTCCACTCT. It yields the protein CASSQEDSQGHSSYNSPLHS.

The chain uses TRBV9 and TRBJ1-5; tentatively, D is TRBD1 (5 bases). Per the germline V gene, CDR1 is SGDLS and CDR2 is YYNGEE. This CDR3 contains 14 residues. V dropped 4 bases and J dropped 4 bases, with 12 bases sitting between them. The CDR3 region has the DNA TGTGCCAGCAGCCCGGGACTGGGGAATCAGCCCCAGCATTTT. Protein sequence: CASSPGLGNQPQHF.

The chain joins TRBV7-2 to TRBJ1-5; no reliable D call. In germline, CDR1 is SGHTA, CDR2 FQGNSA. The CDR3 sequence is 17 residues long. Deletions cut 0 bases from V and 0 bases from J, with 12 bases between. The CDR3 DNA sequence: TGTGCCAGCAGCTTAGCCCTCGGGAAGTATAGCAATCAGCCCCAGCATTTT. As protein: CASSLALGKYSNQPQHF.

The chain couples TRBV10-1 to TRBJ2-7; D tentatively fits TRBD1 or TRBD2 (5 bases each). The CDR3 runs to 13 residues. V was clipped by 5 bases and J by 0 bases, with 8 bases between them. The germline gives CDR1 WNHNN, CDR2 SYGVQD (reference sequence). The CDR3 here is CASSRDDSYEQYF. Written as DNA, the CDR3 is TGCGCCAGCAGTAGGGACGACTCCTACGAGCAGTACTTC.

The chain recombines TRBV7-9 with TRBJ1-1; maybe TRBD1 (6 bases). Trimming took off 1 base at V and 2 bases at J, with 8 bases between the two ends. CDR3 length equals 14 residues. Germline CDR1 reads SEHNR; CDR2 reads FQNEAQ (reference sequence). The CDR3 DNA sequence: TGTGCCAGCAGCTTAGAGGACAGCAACACTGAAGCTTTCTTT. Protein product: CASSLEDSNTEAFF.

The genes are TRBV28 and TRBJ1-5; D ambiguous. Deletions cut 4 bases from V and 7 bases from J, with 11 bases between. The CDR3 is made up of 13 amino acids. The germline V gene encodes CDR1 MDHEN and CDR2 SYDVKM. The CDR3 DNA reads as TGTGCCAGCAGTTCTAGGGTAGGGCAGCCCCAGCATTTT. It encodes CASSSRVGQPQHF. Looking up the rest from reference TRBV28 and TRBJ1-5 gives the full variable domain: DVKVTQSSRYLVKRTGEKVFLECVQDMDHENMFWYRQDPGLGLRLIYFSYDVKMKEKGDIPEGYSVSREKKERFSLILESASTNQTSMYLCASSSRVGQPQHFGDGTRLSIL.

In this sample, this clone turned up a few times. This chain links TRBV7-7 with TRBJ2-1; D is perhaps TRBD2 (5 bases). V was trimmed by 5 bases and J by 13 bases, leaving 12 bases between them. This CDR3 comprises 11 residues. The germline V gene encodes CDR1 SSHAT and CDR2 FNYEAQ (reference sequence). The CDR3 here is CASSDGLNQFF. CDR3 DNA sequence: TGTGCCAGCAGCGATGGACTTAACCAGTTCTTC.

V gene TRBV29-1 combines with J gene TRBJ2-2, with D possibly matching TRBD1 (6 bases). V lost 6 bases and J 5 bases, leaving 10 bases between the germline ends. Germline values: CDR1 SQVTM, CDR2 ANQGSEA. The CDR3 length is 12 residues. The chain's CDR3 is CSVWGRTGELFF. The CDR3 DNA is TGCAGCGTGTGGGGGCGGACCGGGGAGCTGTTTTTT.

The V and J genes are TRBV10-2 and TRBJ1-5, with D unresolved. The CDR3 consists of 13 residues. From germline, CDR1 is WSHSY and CDR2 SAAADI. With 4 bases removed from V and 0 bases from J, the gap between germline ends came to 4 bases. The DNA for the CDR3 is TGCGCCAGCAGTGTGGCTAGCAATCAGCCCCAGCATTTT. It codes for CASSVASNQPQHF.

This clone was counted between two and nine times. Distinct nucleotide sequences in the sample also encode this CDR3. The chain recombines TRBV5-1 with TRBJ1-1; possible D gene TRBD1, 6 bases. The CDR3 extends over 13 amino acids. CDR1 and CDR2 from the germline V gene are SGHRS and YFSETQ. V was cut by 4 bases and J by 1 base, with 8 bases left in between. The chain's CDR3 is CASSVDRNTEAFF. The CDR3 DNA reads as TGCGCCAGCAGCGTGGACAGGAACACTGAAGCTTTCTTT.

This clone was counted between two and nine times. This chain uses TRBV7-9 with TRBJ2-5, with 10 positions matching TRBD1. With 5 bases clipped from V and 4 bases from J, the junction kept 7 bases outside the gene matches. The CDR3 has 15 residues. Looked up from germline, CDR1 is SEHNR and CDR2 is FQNEAQ (reference sequence). CDR3 nucleotide sequence: TGTGCCAGCAGCCCCTGGACAGGGGGGATAGAGACCCAGTACTTC. This encodes CASSPWTGGIETQYF.

The rearrangement uses TRBV6-6 and TRBJ1-2, with D hard to call. The CDR3 runs 12 residues. Germline assignment: CDR1 MNHNY and CDR2 SVGAGI (reference sequence). V dropped 0 bases and J dropped 8 bases, with 7 bases sitting between them. Here the CDR3 reads CASSYSSRGYTF. The DNA of the CDR3 is TGTGCCAGCAGTTACTCCAGCAGGGGCTACACCTTC.

This clone was observed once. This CDR3 is CASREDPIDASEQYF. CDR3 bases: TGTGCCAGCAGAGAGGACCCTATAGACGCGTCCGAGCAGTACTTC. The chain couples TRBV6-5 to TRBJ2-7; no clear D gene. Between the trimmed V and J ends, which lost 6 bases and 6 bases, there was a span of 21 bases. The germline V gene has CDR1 MNHEY and CDR2 SVGAGI. CDR3 length: 15 residues.

The chain combines TRBV7-9 with TRBJ2-7, with D tentatively TRBD2 (6 bases). From germline, CDR1 is SEHNR and CDR2 FQNEAQ (reference sequence). Trimming stripped 7 bases from V and 0 bases from J, with 13 bases between. The CDR3 loop spans 14 amino acids. The CDR3 loop is CASTGLASSYEQYF. The CDR3 nucleotides read TGTGCCAGCACCGGGCTAGCGAGCTCCTACGAGCAGTACTTC.

The chain couples TRBV7-9 to TRBJ1-1; no clear D. The V gene's germline CDR1 is SEHNR and CDR2 FQNEAQ (reference sequence). V was pared by 5 bases and J by 5 bases, with 9 bases between. The CDR3 loop spans 12 amino acids. The CDR3 DNA follows: TGTGCCAGCAGCCCCGGGGAAACTGAAGCTTTCTTT. It yields the protein CASSPGETEAFF.

J is TRBJ2-2 and V is TRBV4-2; 9 bases are shared with TRBD2. In germline, CDR1 is LGHNA, CDR2 YNFKEQ. The CDR3 sequence is 17 residues long. V shed 3 bases and J 6 bases; nucleotides not matched to a gene: 11. The CDR3 sequence: CASSQEGTSSFAGELFF. The CDR3, as DNA: TGTGCCAGCAGCCAGGAGGGGACTAGCTCATTCGCCGGGGAGCTGTTTTTT.

The rearrangement links TRBV27 to TRBJ1-2; maybe TRBD1 (6 bases). The CDR3 covers 15 residues. Between the trimmed V and J ends, which lost 4 bases and 8 bases, there was a span of 20 bases. CDR1 MNHEY and CDR2 SMNVEV come from the germline V gene (reference sequence). CDR3 sequence (DNA): TGTGCCAGCAGTTCTCTTCAGTTTGAAGGGGGGGGCTACACCTTC. Residues: CASSSLQFEGGGYTF.

This clone was picked up one time. The chain combines TRBV19 with TRBJ1-1; D might be TRBD1 (5 bases). From germline, CDR1 is LNHDA and CDR2 SQIVND (reference sequence). V lost 6 bases, J lost 0 bases, and 8 bases lay in between. The CDR3 covers 13 residues. The CDR3 sequence: CASRAGMNTEAFF. For the CDR3, the DNA is TGTGCCAGTAGAGCAGGGATGAACACTGAAGCTTTCTTT. The full variable domain, in which reference TRBV19 and TRBJ1-1 provide the parts outside the CDR3, is DGGITQSPKYLFRKEGQNVTLSCEQNLNHDAMYWYRQDPGQGLRLIYYSQIVNDFQKGDIAEGYSVSREKKESFPLTVTSAQKNPTAFYLCASRAGMNTEAFFGQGTRLTVV.

This rearrangement joins TRBV10-3 to TRBJ2-1; TRBD1 matches at 9 bases. V shed 2 bases and J 6 bases; nucleotides not matched to a gene: 5. The CDR3 is 15 residues long. The germline gives CDR1 ENHRY, CDR2 SYGVKD. For the CDR3, the DNA is TGTGCCATCAGTGAGGCCGGGACAGGGTCCAATGAGCAGTTCTTC. Translated: CAISEAGTGSNEQFF.